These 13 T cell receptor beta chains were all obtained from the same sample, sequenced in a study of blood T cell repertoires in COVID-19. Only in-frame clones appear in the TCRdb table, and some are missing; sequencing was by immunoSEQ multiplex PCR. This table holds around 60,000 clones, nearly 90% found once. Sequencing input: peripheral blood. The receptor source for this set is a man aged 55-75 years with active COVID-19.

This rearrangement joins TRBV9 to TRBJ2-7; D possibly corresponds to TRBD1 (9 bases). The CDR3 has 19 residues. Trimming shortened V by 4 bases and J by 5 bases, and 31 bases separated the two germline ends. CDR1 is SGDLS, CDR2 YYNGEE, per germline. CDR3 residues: CASSPSGTGHPGLVNEQYF. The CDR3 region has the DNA TGTGCCAGCAGCCCCTCCGGGACAGGGCATCCGGGACTAGTTAACGAGCAGTACTTC.

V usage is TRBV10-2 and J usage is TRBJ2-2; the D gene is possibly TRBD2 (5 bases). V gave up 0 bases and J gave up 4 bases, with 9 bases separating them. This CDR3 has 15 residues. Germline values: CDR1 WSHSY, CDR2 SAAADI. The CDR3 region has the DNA TGCGCCAGCAGTGAGTCGAGGGCGGCCACCGGGGAGCTGTTTTTT. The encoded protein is CASSESRAATGELFF.

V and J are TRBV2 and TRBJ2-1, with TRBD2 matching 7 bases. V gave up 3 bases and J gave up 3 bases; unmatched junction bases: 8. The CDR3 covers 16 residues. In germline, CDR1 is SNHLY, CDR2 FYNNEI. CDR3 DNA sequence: TGTGCCAGCAGTGATACCCAGCGGGGATACTACAATGAGCAGTTCTTC. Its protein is CASSDTQRGYYNEQFF. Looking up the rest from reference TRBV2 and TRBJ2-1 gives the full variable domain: EPEVTQTPSHQVTQMGQEVILRCVPISNHLYFYWYRQILGQKVEFLVSFYNNEISEKSEIFDDQFSVERPDGSNFTLKIRSTKLEDSAMYFCASSDTQRGYYNEQFFGPGTRLTVL.

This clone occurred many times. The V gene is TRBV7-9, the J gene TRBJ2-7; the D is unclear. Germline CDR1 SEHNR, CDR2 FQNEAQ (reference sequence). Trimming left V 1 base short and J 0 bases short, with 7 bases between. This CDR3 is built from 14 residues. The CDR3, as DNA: TGTGCCAGCAGCTTAGAGCCTAACTCCTACGAGCAGTACTTC. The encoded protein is CASSLEPNSYEQYF.

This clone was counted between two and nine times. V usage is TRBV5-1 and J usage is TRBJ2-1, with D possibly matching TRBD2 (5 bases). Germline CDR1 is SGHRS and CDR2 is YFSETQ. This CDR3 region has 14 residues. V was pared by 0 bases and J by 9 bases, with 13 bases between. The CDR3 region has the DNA TGCGCCAGCAGCTTGGAGGCGGGTATAGGTGAGCAGTTCTTC. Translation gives CASSLEAGIGEQFF.

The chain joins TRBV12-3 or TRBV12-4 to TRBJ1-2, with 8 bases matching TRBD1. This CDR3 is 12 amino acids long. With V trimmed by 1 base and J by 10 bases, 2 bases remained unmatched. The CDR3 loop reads CASSLGTGNYTF. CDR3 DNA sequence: TGTGCCAGCAGTTTAGGGACAGGGAACTACACCTTC.

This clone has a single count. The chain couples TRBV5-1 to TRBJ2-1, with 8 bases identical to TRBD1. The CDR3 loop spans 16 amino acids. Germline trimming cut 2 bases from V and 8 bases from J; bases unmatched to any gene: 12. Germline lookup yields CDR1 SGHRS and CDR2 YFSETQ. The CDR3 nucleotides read TGCGCCAGCAGCTTTCGCCAGGACAGGGAGTACTATGAGCAGTTCTTC. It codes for CASSFRQDREYYEQFF.

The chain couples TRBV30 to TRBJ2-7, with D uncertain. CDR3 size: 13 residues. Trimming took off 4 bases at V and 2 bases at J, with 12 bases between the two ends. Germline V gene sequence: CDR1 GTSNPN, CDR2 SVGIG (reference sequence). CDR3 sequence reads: CAWKVRQTYEQYF. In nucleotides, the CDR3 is TGTGCCTGGAAGGTTCGACAAACCTACGAGCAGTACTTC.

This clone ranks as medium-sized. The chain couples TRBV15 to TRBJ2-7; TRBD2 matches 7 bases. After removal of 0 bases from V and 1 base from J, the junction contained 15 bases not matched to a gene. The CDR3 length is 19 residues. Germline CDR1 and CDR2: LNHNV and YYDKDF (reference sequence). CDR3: CATSRDPQDPLADSYEQYF. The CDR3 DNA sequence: TGTGCCACCAGCAGAGATCCCCAGGACCCCCTAGCGGATTCCTACGAGCAGTACTTC.

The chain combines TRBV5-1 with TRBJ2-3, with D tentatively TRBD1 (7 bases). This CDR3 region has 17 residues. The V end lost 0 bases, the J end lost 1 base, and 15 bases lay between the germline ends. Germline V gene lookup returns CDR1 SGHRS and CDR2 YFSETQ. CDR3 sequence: CASSLEGAGQRTDTQYF. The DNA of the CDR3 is TGCGCCAGCAGCTTGGAGGGGGCGGGACAACGCACAGATACGCAGTATTTT.

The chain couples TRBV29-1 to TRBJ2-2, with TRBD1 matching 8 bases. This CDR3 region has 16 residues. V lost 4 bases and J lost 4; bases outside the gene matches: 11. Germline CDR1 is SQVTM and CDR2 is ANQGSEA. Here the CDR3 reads CSVVVGAGGFTGELFF. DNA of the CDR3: TGCAGCGTTGTGGTAGGGGCAGGGGGCTTCACCGGGGAGCTGTTTTTT.

As DNA, the CDR3 is TGTGCCAGCTCCGGGACTAGGGGATCCTACGAGCAGTACTTC. This gives the protein CASSGTRGSYEQYF. The rearrangement joins TRBV6-5 to TRBJ2-7; the match to TRBD2 covers 8 bases. Looked up from germline, CDR1 is MNHEY and CDR2 is SVGAGI. The CDR3 sequence is 14 residues long. With V trimmed by 8 bases and J by 1 base, 7 bases remained unmatched.

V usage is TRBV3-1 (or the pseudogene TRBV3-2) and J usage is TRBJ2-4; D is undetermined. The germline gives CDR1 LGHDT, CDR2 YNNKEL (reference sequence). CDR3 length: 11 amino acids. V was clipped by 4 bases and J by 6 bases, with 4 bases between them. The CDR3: CASSLLNIQYF. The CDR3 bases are TGTGCCAGCAGCCTACTAAACATTCAGTACTTC.